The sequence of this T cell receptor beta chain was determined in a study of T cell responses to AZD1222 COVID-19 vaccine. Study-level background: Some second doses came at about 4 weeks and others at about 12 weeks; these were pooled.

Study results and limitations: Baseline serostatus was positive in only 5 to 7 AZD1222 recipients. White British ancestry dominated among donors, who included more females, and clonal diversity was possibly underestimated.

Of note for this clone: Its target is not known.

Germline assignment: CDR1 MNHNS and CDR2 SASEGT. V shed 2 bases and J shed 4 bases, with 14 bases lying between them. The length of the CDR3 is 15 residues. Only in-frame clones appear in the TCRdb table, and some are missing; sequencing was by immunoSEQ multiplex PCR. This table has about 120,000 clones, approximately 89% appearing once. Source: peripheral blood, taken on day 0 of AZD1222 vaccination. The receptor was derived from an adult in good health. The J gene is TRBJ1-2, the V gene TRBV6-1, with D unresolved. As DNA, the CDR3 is TGTGCCAGCAGTGAACGGGCCGATCTAGGCTATGGCTACACCTTC. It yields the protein CASSERADLGYGYTF.